This is a list of T cell receptor beta chains from one sample in a study of T cell changes during pregnancy in multiple sclerosis. The assay was immunoSEQ multiplex PCR, and TCRdb's table has in-frame clones only and misses some. The sample comprises approximately 90,000 clones, approximately 90% of which are singletons, and 2.5% rests with the top ten. Sample: peripheral blood, taken in the first trimester of pregnancy. The receptors originated from a female donor with multiple sclerosis, enrolled in a pregnancy study. Both conserved end residues are trimmed from each CDR3. Expanded clones get a size class; other rows say once, few or many, or leave the size out.

clone size: few
V gene: TRBV9
CDR3 protein: ASSEGSGSYNEQF

clone size: -
V gene: TRBV28
CDR3 protein: ASSPTQGLWGKNIQY

clone size: -
V gene: TRBV5-6
CDR3 protein: ASSVLTGGATTDTQY

clone size: -
V gene: TRBV4-2
CDR3 protein: ASSQDRAGGEQF

clone size: -
V gene: TRBV6-5
CDR3 protein: ASSWTEKGAKNIQY

clone size: -
V gene: TRBV18
CDR3 protein: ASSPRGRQNTEAF

clone size: once
V gene: TRBV19
CDR3 protein: ASRHTGINQPQH

clone size: -
V gene: TRBV28
CDR3 protein: ASSFSGQVRETQY

clone size: -
V gene: TRBV5-6
CDR3 protein: ASSLGPGDEKLF

clone size: -
V gene: TRBV19
CDR3 protein: ASSDLGADTGELF

clone size: -
V gene: TRBV9
CDR3 protein: ASSVRTSGRYEQF

clone size: -
V gene: TRBV7-9
CDR3 protein: ASSLVHGDGELF

clone size: -
V gene: TRBV14
CDR3 protein: ASSQAGARSPLH